The following is a T cell receptor beta chain sequence with its context. This CDR3 contains 14 residues. V was clipped by 9 bases and J by 3 bases; unmatched bases: 4. CDR1 LNHDA and CDR2 SQIVND come from the germline V gene (reference sequence). Original data processing: Amplification with reference gene primers provided the estimates of nucleated cell counts. TCRdb keeps only in-frame clones here, not all; method: immunoSEQ multiplex PCR. V, J and clone size are those of that table, while D and trimming were read from the DNA. The table records 110,000 to 150,000 clones, less than 85% of them present only once. The data were obtained in a study of blood T cell repertoires in COVID-19. Background on the study: Whether acute or convalescent, the COVID-19 samples came from the United States, Italy and Spain. From T cells, B-cell-depleted T cells, or PBMCs came the material, which was cDNA or gDNA.

This clonotype originated in an elderly woman in a cohort sampled during active or convalescent COVID-19. The genes are TRBV19 and TRBJ1-5; TRBD1 matches at 11 bases. Material for sequencing was peripheral blood. CDR3 sequence (DNA): TGTGCCAGCTGGACAGGGGGCCACAATCAGCCCCAGCATTTT. It yields the protein CASWTGGHNQPQHF. The full variable domain, completed using reference TRBV19 and TRBJ1-5, is DGGITQSPKYLFRKEGQNVTLSCEQNLNHDAMYWYRQDPGQGLRLIYYSQIVNDFQKGDIAEGYSVSREKKESFPLTVTSAQKNPTAFYLCASWTGGHNQPQHFGDGTRLSIL.